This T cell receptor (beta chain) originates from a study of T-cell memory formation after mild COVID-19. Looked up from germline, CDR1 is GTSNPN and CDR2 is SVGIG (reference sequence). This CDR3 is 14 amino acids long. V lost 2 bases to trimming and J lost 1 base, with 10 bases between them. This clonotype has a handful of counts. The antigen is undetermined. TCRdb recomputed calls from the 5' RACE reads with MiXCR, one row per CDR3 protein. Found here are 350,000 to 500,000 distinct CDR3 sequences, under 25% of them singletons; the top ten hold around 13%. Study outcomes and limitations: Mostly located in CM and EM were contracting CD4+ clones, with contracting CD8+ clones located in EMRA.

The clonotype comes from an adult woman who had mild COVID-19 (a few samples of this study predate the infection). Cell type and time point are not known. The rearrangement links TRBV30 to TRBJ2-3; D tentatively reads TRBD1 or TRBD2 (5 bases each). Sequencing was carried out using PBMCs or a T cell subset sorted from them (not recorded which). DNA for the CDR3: TGTGCCTGGAGTTCCGGGACGGGCACAGATACGCAGTATTTT. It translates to CAWSSGTGTDTQYF.